These T cell receptor beta chains were read from a single sample in a study of blood T cell repertoires in COVID-19. TCRdb's table, derived via immunoSEQ multiplex PCR, lists solely in-frame clones and lacks some. The sample includes 150,000 or so clones, more than 75% of them seen just once. Material: PBMCs or T cells enriched from blood (not recorded which). The receptor source for this set is a man aged 35-49 years who had recovered from COVID-19. CDR3s include the opening cysteine and the closing phenylalanine or tryptophan. The order of the fields is D gene, V gene, J gene, CDR3 protein. D genes are given only for firm matches.

d_call: TRBD1; v_call: TRBV4-1; j_call: TRBJ2-1; cdr3_aa: CASSQIPGQGEPMSFF
d_call: .; v_call: TRBV18; j_call: TRBJ1-6; cdr3_aa: CASSLDRDNSPLHF
d_call: TRBD2; v_call: TRBV6-2/TRBV6-3; j_call: TRBJ2-1; cdr3_aa: CASSKGLAGRNEQFF
d_call: TRBD2; v_call: TRBV5-8; j_call: TRBJ2-3; cdr3_aa: CASSLAGGGTDTQYF
d_call: .; v_call: TRBV4-2; j_call: TRBJ1-5; cdr3_aa: CASSHKHGGVPQHF
d_call: TRBD1; v_call: TRBV29-1; j_call: TRBJ1-4; cdr3_aa: CSARGGTGGKLFF
d_call: TRBD1; v_call: TRBV24-1; j_call: TRBJ2-3; cdr3_aa: CATSFRDRVVDTQYF
d_call: TRBD1; v_call: TRBV5-8; j_call: TRBJ1-1; cdr3_aa: CASSTLLQGAIGTEAFF
d_call: .; v_call: TRBV7-6; j_call: TRBJ1-5; cdr3_aa: CASSSGQKDQPQHF
d_call: TRBD1; v_call: TRBV6-5; j_call: TRBJ1-2; cdr3_aa: CASSSTTGAGYTF
d_call: .; v_call: TRBV18; j_call: TRBJ1-5; cdr3_aa: CASSPGNGQPQHF
d_call: TRBD1; v_call: TRBV4-1; j_call: TRBJ1-1; cdr3_aa: CASSQSGWGEGQVNTEAFF
d_call: .; v_call: TRBV7-8; j_call: TRBJ1-2; cdr3_aa: CASSTSQGNVRGYTF
d_call: .; v_call: TRBV6-5; j_call: TRBJ2-6; cdr3_aa: CASRHGGNVLTF
d_call: .; v_call: TRBV4-1; j_call: TRBJ1-2; cdr3_aa: CASSQSNYYGYTF
d_call: TRBD1; v_call: TRBV30; j_call: TRBJ1-2; cdr3_aa: CAWRQGADGYTF
d_call: TRBD2; v_call: TRBV3-1/TRBV3-2; j_call: TRBJ2-1; cdr3_aa: CASSREGEQFF
d_call: TRBD1; v_call: TRBV7-2; j_call: TRBJ2-2; cdr3_aa: CASSFWAGGNRELFF
d_call: .; v_call: TRBV4-2; j_call: TRBJ2-5; cdr3_aa: CASSQDWRGAGETQYF
d_call: TRBD1; v_call: TRBV19; j_call: TRBJ1-2; cdr3_aa: CASRGTGSPGYTF
d_call: .; v_call: TRBV7-3; j_call: TRBJ2-3; cdr3_aa: CASSQGFRTDTQYF
d_call: .; v_call: TRBV11-3; j_call: TRBJ2-3; cdr3_aa: CASSLGADTQYF
d_call: .; v_call: TRBV20-1; j_call: TRBJ1-1; cdr3_aa: CSARMNTEAFF
d_call: TRBD1; v_call: TRBV19; j_call: TRBJ1-2; cdr3_aa: CAVGTGNNYGYTF
d_call: .; v_call: TRBV7-9; j_call: TRBJ1-1; cdr3_aa: CASSPGGEGGTEAFF
d_call: TRBD2; v_call: TRBV5-1; j_call: TRBJ2-3; cdr3_aa: CASSFMASGGAADTQYF
d_call: .; v_call: TRBV5-1; j_call: TRBJ2-7; cdr3_aa: CASSLPGTVYEQYF
d_call: .; v_call: TRBV10-2; j_call: TRBJ1-1; cdr3_aa: CASRRMNTEAFF
d_call: TRBD1; v_call: TRBV7-3; j_call: TRBJ1-6; cdr3_aa: CASSPGQGDSPLHF
d_call: .; v_call: TRBV24-1; j_call: TRBJ2-5; cdr3_aa: CATSDSQRYQETQYF
d_call: TRBD1; v_call: TRBV5-4; j_call: TRBJ2-7; cdr3_aa: CASSSTDRGLEQYF
d_call: TRBD1; v_call: TRBV10-3; j_call: TRBJ1-3; cdr3_aa: CAISPRQGAAGNTIYF
d_call: TRBD1; v_call: TRBV7-3; j_call: TRBJ2-1; cdr3_aa: CASSPRDRDGQFF
d_call: TRBD1; v_call: TRBV6-1; j_call: TRBJ1-3; cdr3_aa: CASSERDRLSGNTIYF
d_call: .; v_call: TRBV9; j_call: TRBJ1-2; cdr3_aa: CASSAGQTDPLYGYTF
d_call: TRBD2; v_call: TRBV3-1/TRBV3-2; j_call: TRBJ2-4; cdr3_aa: CASSKRGGNGIQYF